This TCR beta chain was documented in a study of T cell responses to AZD1222 COVID-19 vaccine. Study findings and constraints: Reports say nearly half of spike-specific TCRs go after unmutated variant regions.

Details on this clone: The antigen is undetermined.

The assay was immunoSEQ multiplex PCR, and TCRdb's table has in-frame clones only and misses some. The table lists 60,000 or so clones, approximately 82% of them singletons. This CDR3 comprises 14 residues. Trimming left V 6 bases short and J 0 bases short, with 9 bases between. Looked up from germline, CDR1 is SGHAT and CDR2 is FQNNGV. The input for sequencing was peripheral blood, taken on day 0 of AZD1222 vaccination. This clonotype was sampled from an adult in good health. This rearrangement joins TRBV11-2 to TRBJ1-3, with D maybe TRBD1 (5 bases). The CDR3 protein is CASSSTGSGNTIYF. The CDR3 region has the DNA TGTGCCAGCAGTTCTACAGGCTCTGGAAACACCATATATTTT.